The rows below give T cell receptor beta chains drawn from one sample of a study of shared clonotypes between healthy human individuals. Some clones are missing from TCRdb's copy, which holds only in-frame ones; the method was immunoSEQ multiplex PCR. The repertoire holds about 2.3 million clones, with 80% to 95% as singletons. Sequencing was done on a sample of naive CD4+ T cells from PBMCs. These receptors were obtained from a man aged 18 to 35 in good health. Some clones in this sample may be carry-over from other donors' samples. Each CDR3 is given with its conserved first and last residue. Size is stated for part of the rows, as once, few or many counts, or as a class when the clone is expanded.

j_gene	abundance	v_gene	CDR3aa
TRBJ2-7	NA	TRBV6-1	CASSVGTAIYEQYF
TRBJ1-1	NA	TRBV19	CASRPRTGDPLLAGATEAFF
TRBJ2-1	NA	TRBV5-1	CASSPLTGGLTEQFF
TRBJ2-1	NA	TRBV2	CASSGPQVLTYNEQFF
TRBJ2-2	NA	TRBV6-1	CASRGQALNTGELFF
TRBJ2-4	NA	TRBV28	CASSLRVGGSFKNIQYF
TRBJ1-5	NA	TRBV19	CASSIGSGPNQPQHF
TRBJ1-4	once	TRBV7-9	CASSLRGQATNEKLFF
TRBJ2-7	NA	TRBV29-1	CSVERTGGSSYEQYF
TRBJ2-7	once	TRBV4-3	CASSQGLPGADEQYF
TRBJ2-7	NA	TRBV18	CASSPPGQPYEQYF
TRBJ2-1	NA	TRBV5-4	CASSASTDEQFF
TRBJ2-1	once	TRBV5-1	CASSPGVTGVSYNEQFF
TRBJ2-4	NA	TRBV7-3	CASSPGLRGQAKNIQYF
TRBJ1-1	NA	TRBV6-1	CASNDGQYTEAFF
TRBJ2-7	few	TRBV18	CASRDGPYEQYF
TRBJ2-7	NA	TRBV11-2	CASSLGGRYEQYF
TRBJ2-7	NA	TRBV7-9	CASSLGGLGTGSYEQYF
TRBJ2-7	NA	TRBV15	CATSSAGTFSYEQYF
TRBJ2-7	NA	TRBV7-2	CASSLLPQRLARYEQYF